A selection of T cell receptor beta chains follows, all from one sample in a study of T cells after yellow fever vaccination. TCRdb fed the 5' RACE reads into MiXCR, producing one record per CDR3 protein. This table holds 550,000 or so distinct CDR3 sequences, 15% to 20% found once. Source: PBMCs, taken 15 days after the yellow fever booster vaccination. The receptors were sampled from a man aged 25-45 years who received the YFV17D yellow fever vaccine. The CDR3 runs from the conserved cysteine through the conserved F or W. Each record gives: D gene, clone size, V gene, J gene, CDR3 protein, CDR3 DNA. D genes are given only for firm matches. Expanded clones are given a class, and other clones once, few, many or no size at all.

D gene: -
clone size: few
V gene: TRBV6-2/TRBV6-3
J gene: TRBJ1-2
CDR3 protein: CATIKDSQDYGYTF
CDR3 DNA: TGTGCCACCATTAAAGACAGCCAGGACTATGGCTACACCTTC

D gene: -
clone size: -
V gene: TRBV20-1
J gene: TRBJ2-1
CDR3 protein: CSASQLFDPYNEQFF
CDR3 DNA: TGCAGTGCTAGCCAACTCTTCGACCCCTACAATGAGCAGTTCTTC

D gene: -
clone size: -
V gene: TRBV5-1
J gene: TRBJ2-1
CDR3 protein: CASSLVVTANEQFF
CDR3 DNA: TGCGCCAGCAGCTTGGTGGTCACCGCCAATGAGCAGTTCTTC

D gene: -
clone size: few
V gene: TRBV7-3
J gene: TRBJ2-3
CDR3 protein: CASSLRIGGATDTQYF
CDR3 DNA: TGTGCCAGCAGCTTAAGAATTGGGGGCGCAACCGATACGCAGTATTTT

D gene: TRBD2
clone size: -
V gene: TRBV20-1
J gene: TRBJ2-7
CDR3 protein: CSAVTSGGFEQYF
CDR3 DNA: TGCAGTGCCGTGACTAGCGGAGGCTTCGAGCAGTACTTC

D gene: TRBD2
clone size: few
V gene: TRBV18
J gene: TRBJ2-3
CDR3 protein: CASSSGLAGRADTQYF
CDR3 DNA: TGTGCCAGCTCTTCCGGACTAGCGGGACGGGCAGATACGCAGTATTTT

D gene: -
clone size: few
V gene: TRBV5-1
J gene: TRBJ2-3
CDR3 protein: CASSLSATDTQYF
CDR3 DNA: TGCGCCAGCAGCTTGTCGGCGACAGATACGCAGTATTTT

D gene: -
clone size: -
V gene: TRBV12-3/TRBV12-4
J gene: TRBJ2-7
CDR3 protein: CASSFRGMVYEQYF
CDR3 DNA: TGTGCCAGCAGCTTCCGGGGGATGGTTTACGAGCAGTACTTC

D gene: -
clone size: few
V gene: TRBV10-3
J gene: TRBJ1-1
CDR3 protein: CAISSGRWAEAFF
CDR3 DNA: TGTGCCATCAGTTCCGGTAGGTGGGCTGAAGCTTTCTTT

D gene: TRBD1
clone size: few
V gene: TRBV5-1
J gene: TRBJ1-2
CDR3 protein: CASSSDRDGYTF
CDR3 DNA: TGCGCCAGCAGCTCGGACAGGGATGGCTACACCTTC

D gene: TRBD2
clone size: -
V gene: TRBV29-1
J gene: TRBJ2-1
CDR3 protein: CSSRLAGNEQFF
CDR3 DNA: TGCAGCTCCAGACTAGCTGGCAATGAGCAGTTCTTC

D gene: TRBD1
clone size: many
V gene: TRBV28
J gene: TRBJ2-5
CDR3 protein: CASSLTGGVETQYF
CDR3 DNA: TGTGCCAGCAGCCTGACAGGGGGCGTAGAGACCCAGTACTTC

D gene: TRBD1
clone size: -
V gene: TRBV2
J gene: TRBJ2-3
CDR3 protein: CASITGGSTDTQYF
CDR3 DNA: TGTGCCAGCATTACAGGGGGGAGCACAGATACGCAGTATTTT

D gene: -
clone size: few
V gene: TRBV6-6
J gene: TRBJ2-1
CDR3 protein: CASSYSHEWQFF
CDR3 DNA: TGTGCCAGCAGTTACTCGCACGAGTGGCAGTTCTTC

D gene: -
clone size: -
V gene: TRBV20-1
J gene: TRBJ2-2
CDR3 protein: CSARDQPGELFF
CDR3 DNA: TGCAGTGCTAGAGATCAACCCGGGGAGCTGTTTTTT

D gene: -
clone size: -
V gene: TRBV24-1
J gene: TRBJ2-1
CDR3 protein: CATSGWGTGNHNEQFF
CDR3 DNA: TGTGCCACCAGTGGGTGGGGAACAGGGAACCACAATGAGCAGTTCTTC

D gene: -
clone size: -
V gene: TRBV5-1
J gene: TRBJ2-7
CDR3 protein: CASSLVPGKGSEQYF
CDR3 DNA: TGCGCCAGCAGCTTGGTCCCGGGCAAAGGCTCCGAGCAGTACTTC

D gene: -
clone size: -
V gene: TRBV20-1
J gene: TRBJ2-2
CDR3 protein: CSAMTGQGTGELFF
CDR3 DNA: TGCAGTGCTATGACGGGGCAAGGGACCGGGGAGCTGTTTTTT

D gene: TRBD1
clone size: few
V gene: TRBV29-1
J gene: TRBJ2-7
CDR3 protein: CSARDRGVLGGEQYF
CDR3 DNA: TGCAGCGCCCGGGACAGAGGTGTACTCGGCGGCGAGCAGTACTTC

D gene: -
clone size: -
V gene: TRBV28
J gene: TRBJ2-1
CDR3 protein: CASSFRLGEQFF
CDR3 DNA: TGTGCCAGCAGTTTTCGCTTAGGTGAGCAGTTCTTC

D gene: TRBD1
clone size: -
V gene: TRBV6-1
J gene: TRBJ1-2
CDR3 protein: CASSGQGAAVYGYTF
CDR3 DNA: TGTGCCAGCAGTGGACAGGGGGCTGCAGTATATGGCTACACCTTC

D gene: TRBD1
clone size: few
V gene: TRBV5-1
J gene: TRBJ1-1
CDR3 protein: CASSLTGGPPLDTEAFF
CDR3 DNA: TGCGCCAGCAGCTTGACAGGGGGCCCCCCGTTGGACACTGAAGCTTTCTTT

D gene: -
clone size: -
V gene: TRBV6-1
J gene: TRBJ1-5
CDR3 protein: CATGQINSNQPQHF
CDR3 DNA: TGTGCCACCGGACAGATTAATAGCAATCAGCCCCAGCATTTT

D gene: -
clone size: -
V gene: TRBV6-2/TRBV6-3
J gene: TRBJ1-5
CDR3 protein: CASSNRDSNQPQHF
CDR3 DNA: TGTGCCAGCAGTAACCGGGACAGCAATCAGCCCCAGCATTTT

D gene: -
clone size: -
V gene: TRBV20-1
J gene: TRBJ2-6
CDR3 protein: CSASSPSGANVLTF
CDR3 DNA: TGCAGTGCTTCGTCCCCGTCTGGGGCCAACGTCCTGACTTTC

D gene: -
clone size: -
V gene: TRBV3-1
J gene: TRBJ2-7
CDR3 protein: CASSQDSGLLYEQYF
CDR3 DNA: TGTGCCAGCAGCCAAGACTCGGGGTTACTCTACGAGCAGTACTTC

D gene: -
clone size: -
V gene: TRBV7-2
J gene: TRBJ1-1
CDR3 protein: CASSHPAETEAFF
CDR3 DNA: TGTGCCAGCAGCCATCCCGCCGAAACTGAAGCTTTCTTT

D gene: -
clone size: many
V gene: TRBV9
J gene: TRBJ2-7
CDR3 protein: CASSVDDVALSYEQYF
CDR3 DNA: TGTGCCAGCAGCGTAGACGATGTGGCCCTCTCCTACGAGCAGTACTTC

D gene: -
clone size: few
V gene: TRBV29-1
J gene: TRBJ1-1
CDR3 protein: CSVGGEGEAFF
CDR3 DNA: TGCAGCGTTGGCGGGGAGGGGGAGGCTTTCTTT

D gene: -
clone size: -
V gene: TRBV11-2
J gene: TRBJ2-5
CDR3 protein: CASSLGVLVRVVTETQYF
CDR3 DNA: TGTGCCAGCAGCTTAGGCGTTCTTGTGAGGGTTGTTACGGAGACCCAGTACTTC

D gene: -
clone size: -
V gene: TRBV12-3/TRBV12-4
J gene: TRBJ2-3
CDR3 protein: CASGSALTDTQYF
CDR3 DNA: TGTGCCAGCGGGTCCGCTCTCACAGATACGCAGTATTTT

D gene: TRBD2
clone size: -
V gene: TRBV5-1
J gene: TRBJ2-2
CDR3 protein: CASSSWRLREGPMNTGELFF
CDR3 DNA: TGCGCCAGCAGCTCGTGGAGGTTGCGGGAGGGCCCGATGAACACCGGGGAGCTGTTTTTT